The clone carrying this T cell receptor beta chain was detected a few times. The sample belongs to a study of T cells in Graves' hyperthyroidism and ophthalmopathy. Overall study context: Specimen type is peripheral blood, collected at initial diagnosis prior to any treatment.

The V and J ends lost 5 bases and 4 bases, in that order; junction bases with no gene match: 7. The V gene's germline CDR1 is MGHDK and CDR2 SYGVNS. The CDR3 consists of 14 residues. RNA transcripts gave rise to amplified TCR beta CDR3 regions. The HTBI primer set served for first-round RT-PCR of the TCR CDR3. TCRdb itself ran the multiplex PCR reads through MiXCR, one entry per CDR3 protein. The repertoire holds just under 750,000 distinct CDR3 sequences, with 35% as singletons. The rearrangement links TRBV25-1 to TRBJ1-2; TRBD1 agrees at 7 bases. Sequenced input: blood. This TCR was sampled from a woman between 35 and 50 years old with Graves' hyperthyroidism. The CDR3 sequence: CASSSGRGPYGYTF. The CDR3 bases are TGTGCCAGCAGTTCAGGGAGGGGGCCCTATGGCTACACCTTC.